This entry lists 8 T cell receptor beta chains sequenced from one sample in a study of T cell responses to AZD1222 COVID-19 vaccine. The data were produced by immunoSEQ multiplex PCR, yet TCRdb's version contains in-frame clones alone and is incomplete. The table shows 50,000 to 75,000 clones, with about 70% occurring only once. The sequences come from peripheral blood, collected on day 0 of AZD1222 vaccination. The receptors here all came from an adult in good health.

The genes are TRBV27 and TRBJ1-2; TRBD1 agrees at 10 bases. CDR3 size: 13 residues. Germline loops: CDR1 MNHEY, CDR2 SMNVEV (reference sequence). With 6 bases clipped from V and 8 bases from J, the junction kept 6 bases outside the gene matches. CDR3 amino acids: CASSLGQGEGYTF. Here the CDR3 DNA reads TGTGCCAGCAGCCTTGGACAGGGGGAAGGCTACACCTTC.

The gene calls are TRBV4-3 and TRBJ2-3; 12 bases line up with TRBD2. J gave up 3 bases and V 0 bases, and 4 bases lay outside the gene matches. This CDR3 comprises 17 residues. The germline V gene encodes CDR1 LGHNA and CDR2 YSLEER. CDR3 coding DNA: TGCGCCAGCAGCCAAGAGCCTAGCGGGGGGGTGACAGATACGCAGTATTTT. Its translation is CASSQEPSGGVTDTQYF.

The rearrangement uses TRBV5-8 and TRBJ2-7; D may correspond to TRBD1 or TRBD2 (6 bases each). Germline V lookup: CDR1 SGHTS, CDR2 YDEGEE. Trimming removed 3 bases at V and 0 bases at J, with 10 bases between. The CDR3 has 14 amino acids. CDR3 region: CASSSGDTSYEQYF. CDR3 nucleotides: TGTGCCAGCAGCTCGGGGGACACCTCCTACGAGCAGTACTTC.

The J gene is TRBJ1-1, the V gene TRBV4-3; D may be TRBD1 (6 bases). V lost 6 bases and J 1 base, leaving 12 bases between the germline ends. Germline V CDR1 and CDR2: LGHNA, YSLEER. The CDR3 sequence is 14 residues long. CDR3 nucleotide sequence: TGCGCCAGCAGTGACGAGGGACAGAACACTGAAGCTTTCTTT. Encoded protein: CASSDEGQNTEAFF.

The chain recombines TRBV14 with TRBJ2-3; D may be TRBD2 (5 bases). From germline, CDR1 is SGHDN and CDR2 FVKESK. The CDR3 contains 14 residues. V was trimmed by 4 bases and J by 3 bases, leaving 11 bases between them. CDR3 loop: CASSPSTGTDTQYF. CDR3 in DNA: TGTGCCAGCAGCCCCTCTACGGGGACAGATACGCAGTATTTT.

The chain joins TRBV13 to TRBJ2-3; 10 bases are a match to TRBD1. Unmatched junction bases numbered 7, after V lost 6 bases and J lost 4 bases. CDR1 and CDR2 from the germline V gene are PRHDT and FYEKMQ (reference sequence). The CDR3 contains 15 residues. The CDR3 is CASSSDRGLSDTQYF. In DNA, the CDR3 is TGTGCCAGCAGTTCCGACAGGGGGCTCTCAGATACGCAGTATTTT.

This clone showed up just a few times. This chain connects TRBV18 to TRBJ1-2, with a possible D match to TRBD1 (5 bases). The V end lost 3 bases, the J end lost 7 bases, and 18 bases lay between the germline ends. From germline, CDR1 is KGHSH and CDR2 LQKENI. CDR3 length: 15 amino acids. CDR3 in DNA: TGTGCCAGCTCACCCCTTGGCCAGGACAACGCTGGCTACACCTTC. Residues: CASSPLGQDNAGYTF.

As regards this clone: Germline is not matched at one junction end, which may reflect a read error. The rearrangement joins TRBV4-3 to TRBJ2-2; weak D call: TRBD2 (5 bases). The germline V gene has CDR1 LGHNA and CDR2 YSLEER. This CDR3 region has 11 residues. CDR3 amino acids: CASSAHGKLFF. The CDR3 coding sequence is TGCGCCAGCAGCGCGCACGGGAAGCTGTTTTTT.